These T cell receptor beta chains were read from a single sample in a study of response to subunit inactivated influenza vaccine. Via MiXCR, TCRdb re-called the RT-PCR reads, giving one row per CDR3 protein. The table lists over 750,000 distinct CDR3 sequences, 21% of them singletons. This sample comprised PBMCs from blood, obtained 4 to 6 days after vaccination. These receptors originate from a man over 45 who received an inactivated influenza vaccine. The CDR3 runs from the conserved cysteine through the conserved F or W. A D gene is named only where the DNA matches it firmly. Clone size is shown for a subset of rows, as once, few, many or a class of expanded clone.

d_call j_call v_call clone_size cdr3_length cdr3_aa cdr3_nt
TRBD2 TRBJ2-2 TRBV7-8 once 15 CASRLKAGVPGELFF TGTGCCAGCAGACTAAAGGCGGGGGTCCCCGGGGAGCTGTTTTTT
. TRBJ1-1 TRBV6-2/TRBV6-3 few 12 CASSRWTGEAFF TGTGCCAGCAGTCGTTGGACGGGTGAAGCTTTCTTT
. TRBJ1-4 TRBV7-9 few 13 CASSLDRLEKLFF TGTGCCAGCAGCCTCGACAGGTTGGAAAAACTGTTTTTT
. TRBJ2-1 TRBV20-1 . 14 CSLKGQPRHNEQFF TGCAGCCTAAAGGGGCAACCTAGACACAATGAGCAGTTCTTC
. TRBJ1-1 TRBV6-1 . 13 CASNQAGNTEAFF TGTGCCAGCAACCAGGCAGGGAACACTGAAGCTTTCTTT
. TRBJ2-2 TRBV2 few 15 CAINRDSSNTGELFF TGTGCCATAAACCGGGACTCATCGAACACCGGGGAGCTGTTTTTT
. TRBJ2-7 TRBV11-2 . 14 CASNWRTGTGEQYF TGTGCCAGCAACTGGAGAACAGGGACGGGCGAGCAGTACTTC
. TRBJ1-5 TRBV6-1 . 15 CASNVGLYSNQPQHF TGTGCCAGCAACGTAGGGCTTTATAGCAATCAGCCCCAGCATTTT
. TRBJ1-6 TRBV12-3/TRBV12-4 . 14 CASSLVRKNSPLHF TGTGCCAGCAGTTTGGTCCGAAAGAATTCACCCCTCCACTTT
. TRBJ2-1 TRBV6-2/TRBV6-3 . 16 CASGGLRGSHTNEQFF TGTGCCAGCGGGGGGCTCAGGGGTTCACACACCAATGAGCAGTTCTTC
TRBD2 TRBJ2-2 TRBV4-3 many 17 CASSQEALAANTGELFF TGCGCCAGCAGCCAAGAAGCACTAGCGGCGAACACCGGGGAGCTGTTTTTT
TRBD1 TRBJ1-5 TRBV12-3/TRBV12-4 many 13 CASSLGQAEPQHF TGTGCCAGCAGTTTGGGACAGGCGGAGCCCCAGCATTTT
TRBD2 TRBJ2-1 TRBV5-1 few 18 CASSLAGLAGGIYNEQFF TGCGCCAGCAGCTTGGCGGGACTAGCGGGAGGGATCTACAATGAGCAGTTCTTC
TRBD1 TRBJ1-1 TRBV7-6 few 15 CASSLRGQGSTEAFF TGTGCCAGCAGCTTAAGGGGGCAGGGGAGCACTGAAGCTTTCTTT
. TRBJ2-3 TRBV29-1 . 16 CSSKGFQTPSTDTQYF TGCAGCTCCAAGGGCTTCCAGACGCCTAGCACAGATACGCAGTATTTT
. TRBJ2-1 TRBV7-3 few 14 CASSSRAARDEQFF TGTGCCAGCAGCTCGAGAGCGGCCAGGGACGAGCAGTTCTTC
. TRBJ1-4 TRBV18 . 15 CASSGTDSKNEKLFF TGTGCCAGCTCCGGGACGGACTCTAAAAATGAAAAACTGTTTTTT
. TRBJ2-5 TRBV10-3 many 14 CAISASGSWETQYF TGTGCCATCAGTGCGAGTGGATCTTGGGAGACCCAGTACTTC
. TRBJ2-1 TRBV29-1 few 10 CSVWANEQFF TGCAGCGTTTGGGCGAATGAGCAGTTCTTC
. TRBJ1-4 TRBV28 . 12 CASRATKEKLFF TGTGCCAGCAGGGCCACGAAAGAAAAACTGTTTTTT
. TRBJ1-2 TRBV15 . 16 CATSRPKEGEEGGYTF TGTGCCACCAGCAGACCCAAGGAGGGGGAAGAGGGTGGCTACACCTTC
. TRBJ2-7 TRBV12-3/TRBV12-4 . 15 CASSSSWGTLYEQYF TGTGCCAGCAGTTCGAGCTGGGGGACCCTCTACGAGCAGTACTTC
TRBD2 TRBJ2-3 TRBV7-2 few 13 CASSFGGTEAQYF TGTGCCAGCAGCTTCGGGGGGACTGAGGCGCAGTATTTT
TRBD1 TRBJ1-1 TRBV6-5 . 11 CASITDRGAFF TGTGCCAGCATAACCGACAGGGGAGCTTTCTTT
. TRBJ1-1 TRBV7-9 . 14 CASRWGPGNTEAFF TGTGCCAGCAGGTGGGGACCAGGGAACACTGAAGCTTTCTTT
. TRBJ2-3 TRBV28 many 13 CASSLSPTDTQYF TGTGCCAGCAGTTTATCGCCGACAGATACGCAGTATTTT
. TRBJ1-2 TRBV20-1 few 14 CSADQADTFGGYTF TGCAGTGCCGACCAAGCTGACACGTTCGGGGGCTACACCTTC
. TRBJ2-7 TRBV28 . 14 CASSLRVIGYEQYF TGTGCCAGCAGTCTAAGGGTGATAGGCTACGAGCAGTACTTC